This T cell receptor beta chain was recovered during a study of CD8 T cells in ankylosing spondylitis (dated by TCRdb to 2015 to 2018). Background for the entire study: The study profiled T cell receptor beta repertoires in healthy donors and ankylosing spondylitis patients to find disease-linked TCR variants. The full study cohort comprised 25 ankylosing spondylitis patients and over a hundred healthy donors. Peripheral blood was sampled, and synovial fluid was also collected from ankylosing spondylitis patients.

Points on this clonotype: The clone's antigen remains unknown. No much larger clone exists at a distance of one base, and base qualities are not known.

From its cysteine to its phenylalanine, the CDR3 spans 14 amino acids. Just CDR3 DNA is preserved here, 42 bases in frame from base 1. Via the germline V gene, CDR1 is SGHTA and CDR2 FQGNSA. V is cut by 5 bases and J by 6 bases, and the space between the germline ends is 11 bases. Overall study outcomes, separate from this receptor: Blood from ankylosing spondylitis patients appeared to be characterized by a TCR beta motif composed of under ten highly homologous amino acid variants. The disease-linked clones were reported as significantly enriched in matched synovial fluid samples from ankylosing spondylitis patients. Some of the motif variants had been reported before in the synovial fluid and blood of reactive arthritis patients, a finding that suggests common disease-initiation mechanisms. In peripheral blood, the disease-linked clones were found at relatively low frequencies and had a CD8+ phenotype.

Instrument used: Illumina HiSeq 2500. Quantitative 5'-RACE with molecular barcodes was used to prepare TCR beta libraries. As for the original processing: To identify disease-linked TCR variants, a new computational method was used, one built on a probabilistic model of VDJ rearrangement. TCRdb handled the public reads itself, with Q25 trimming in fastp and clone calling in MiXCR, and kept productive beta chains. One record per CDR3 amino acid sequence lists the most common genes and DNA. What appears here as the V and J calls and clone size reflects TCRdb's work, not the paper's. The sample contains almost 400,000 distinct CDR3 sequences, about a fifth of them found a single time. Jointly, the top ten make up about 16% of the sample.

The receptor was isolated from a male donor with ankylosing spondylitis. The chain is assembled from TRBV7-2 and TRBJ1-6; TRBD1 is a weak D gene call, 5 bases matching. Sequencing was done on a sample of blood, either unsorted or a sorted T cell fraction (not recorded which). Here is the DNA: TGTGCCAGCAGCCCGACAGTTTCTAATTCACCCCTCCACTTT. This codes for CASSPTVSNSPLHF.